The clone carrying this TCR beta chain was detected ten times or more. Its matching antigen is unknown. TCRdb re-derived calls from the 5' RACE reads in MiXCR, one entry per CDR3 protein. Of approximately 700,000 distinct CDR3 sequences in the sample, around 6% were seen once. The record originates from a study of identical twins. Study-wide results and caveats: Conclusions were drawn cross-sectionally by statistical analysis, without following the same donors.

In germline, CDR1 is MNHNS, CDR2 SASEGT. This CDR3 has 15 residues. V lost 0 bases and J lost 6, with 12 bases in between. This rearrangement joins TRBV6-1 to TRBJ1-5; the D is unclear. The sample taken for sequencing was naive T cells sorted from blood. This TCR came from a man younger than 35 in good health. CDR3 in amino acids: CASSEAKWEPQPQHF. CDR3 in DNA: TGTGCCAGCAGTGAAGCGAAATGGGAGCCTCAGCCCCAGCATTTT.